The 17 T cell receptor beta chains below come from one sample, sequenced in a study of molecular identifiers for immune sequencing clone quantification. TCRdb reprocessed the PCR reads via MiXCR and lists one record per CDR3 protein. Among 88,000 or so distinct CDR3 sequences listed, 21% were seen once. Specimen: naive CD8+ T cells from blood, with Jurkat cell RNA spiked in. Specified subset: FACS-sorted CD8+CD4-CCR7+CD45RA+ naive T cells. These receptors were obtained from a human donor in good health. Some libraries in this study had Jurkat cell RNA spiked in.

This clonotype was recorded at least ten times. The CDR3, as DNA: TGCGCCAGCAGCGAGGGACGGATGAACACTGAAGCTTTCTTT. It yields the protein CASSEGRMNTEAFF. This chain links TRBV5-1 with TRBJ1-1, with a weak D call TRBD1 (5 bases). Between the trimmed V and J ends, which lost 4 bases and 0 bases, there was a span of 10 bases. The CDR3 contains 14 residues. Germline CDR1 and CDR2: SGHRS and YFSETQ. Supplemented by reference TRBV5-1 and TRBJ1-1, the full variable domain reads KAGVTQTPRYLIKTRGQQVTLSCSPISGHRSVSWYQQTPGQGLQFLFEYFSETQRNKGNFPGRFSGRQFSNSRSEMNVSTLELGDSALYLCASSEGRMNTEAFFGQGTRLTVV.

This clonotype was recorded at least ten times. This chain joins TRBV7-9 and TRBJ2-6, with a weak D call TRBD2 (6 bases). Germline V lookup: CDR1 SEHNR, CDR2 FQNEAQ (reference sequence). The CDR3 spans 21 residues. Trimming left V 5 bases short and J 5 bases short, with 31 bases between. DNA of the CDR3: TGTGCCAGCAGCCCCCCCCGGGAGCCAGACATTTCGGCAGCTAGGGCCAACGTCCTGACTTTC. This gives the protein CASSPPREPDISAARANVLTF.

This clonotype turned up a few times. The junction departs from germline at one end; a sequencing error may be responsible. The V call is TRBV7-3, the J call TRBJ1-1; 8 bases match TRBD1. There are 17 residues in the CDR3. Germline CDR1 SGHTA, CDR2 FQGTGA. The CDR3, as DNA: TGTGCCAGCGGCTTAATTGGTGGACAGGGAGCGAACACTGAAGCTTTCTTT. Amino acids: CASGLIGGQGANTEAFF.

This clonotype was detected only a few times. The V call is TRBV5-1, the J call TRBJ2-7; D remains ambiguous. Germline CDR1 and CDR2: SGHRS and YFSETQ. V lost 6 bases, J lost 5 bases, and 18 bases lay in between. CDR3 length: 14 residues. Here the CDR3 DNA reads TGCGCCAGCACCTCCGGGCCGGCCGCCAACGAGCAGTACTTC. The encoded protein is CASTSGPAANEQYF.

The gene calls are TRBV6-6 and TRBJ2-1; D is unclear. Germline-derived CDR1 and CDR2 are MNHNY and SVGAGI (reference sequence). CDR3 length: 15 amino acids. V lost 5 bases to trimming and J lost 2 bases, with 13 bases between them. As DNA, the CDR3 is TGTGCCAGCAGTCCGACCCGATCCCCCTACAATGAGCAGTTCTTC. It translates to CASSPTRSPYNEQFF.

This clonotype occurred many times. V and J are TRBV5-6 and TRBJ1-1; D uncertain. Trimming removed 5 bases from V and 3 bases from J, with 8 bases in between. There are 12 residues in the CDR3. Germline V lookup: CDR1 SGHDT, CDR2 YYEEEE. As DNA, the CDR3 is TGTGCCAGCAGTGCCGGGGACACTGAAGCTTTCTTT. Translated: CASSAGDTEAFF.

This clonotype was detected many times. V gene TRBV20-1 combines with J gene TRBJ2-4, with D possibly being TRBD2 (6 bases). The CDR3 is 15 amino acids. The germline V gene has CDR1 DFQATT and CDR2 SNEGSKA (reference sequence). Deletions cut 3 bases from V and 3 bases from J, with 15 bases between. The CDR3 DNA reads TGCAGTGCTAGGGTAATAGCGGAGGACAAAAACATTCAGTACTTC. Protein: CSARVIAEDKNIQYF.

This clonotype was recorded at least ten times. J is TRBJ2-4 and V is TRBV10-3; D remains unclear. Germline CDR1 and CDR2: ENHRY and SYGVKD. V was shortened by 0 bases and J by 7 bases, with 10 bases between the two germline ends. CDR3 size: 14 residues. In nucleotides, the CDR3 is TGTGCCATCAGTGAGTCGCTCTCCTCTAACATTCAGTACTTC. Amino acids: CAISESLSSNIQYF.

The chain uses TRBV28 and TRBJ2-1; 9 nucleotides line up with TRBD1. The CDR3 loop spans 15 amino acids. Germline V gene lookup returns CDR1 MDHEN and CDR2 SYDVKM. V lost 8 bases and J lost 5; bases outside the gene matches: 10. As DNA, the CDR3 is TGTGCCAGCGCACCCCCCGGGACAGGGCACAATGAGCAGTTCTTC. This translates into CASAPPGTGHNEQFF. Full variable domain (outside the CDR3, taken from reference TRBV28 and TRBJ2-1): DVKVTQSSRYLVKRTGEKVFLECVQDMDHENMFWYRQDPGLGLRLIYFSYDVKMKEKGDIPEGYSVSREKKERFSLILESASTNQTSMYLCASAPPGTGHNEQFFGPGTRLTVL.

This clonotype has a handful of counts. This chain links TRBV25-1 with TRBJ1-1, with D unresolved. Trimming cost V 3 bases and J 3 bases, with 8 bases left between them. Germline CDR1 reads MGHDK; CDR2 reads SYGVNS. The CDR3 totals 13 residues. The CDR3 sequence is CASSDRGYTEAFF. The CDR3 nucleotides read TGTGCCAGCAGTGATCGCGGATACACTGAAGCTTTCTTT.

There are many counts of this clonotype. This sequence joins TRBV6-1 and TRBJ2-5, with a weak D call TRBD1 (7 bases). Germline lookup yields CDR1 MNHNS and CDR2 SASEGT. V dropped 3 bases and J dropped 2 bases, with 13 bases sitting between them. This CDR3 contains 15 residues. DNA of the CDR3: TGTGCCAGCAGTGATAGACAGGGAGGTCAAGAGACCCAGTACTTC. Protein sequence: CASSDRQGGQETQYF.

This clonotype was observed a few times. CDR3 loop: CASSLEPSYCGYTF. DNA of the CDR3: TGTGCCAGCAGCTTGGAACCCAGCTACTGTGGCTACACCTTC. The chain couples TRBV5-6 to TRBJ1-2; the D is unclear. Germline CDR1 SGHDT, CDR2 YYEEEE. This CDR3 is 14 amino acids long. Trimming left V 0 bases short and J 7 bases short, with 13 bases between.

This clonotype came up once. A much larger clone differs by one base, so this may be a read error. This chain links TRBV20-1 with TRBJ2-7, with D possibly being TRBD1 or TRBD2 (5 bases each). The CDR3 sequence is 12 residues long. CDR1 and CDR2 (germline): DFQATT, SNEGSKA (reference sequence). CDR3 nucleotides: TGCACTGCTAGAGACGAGGGGCACGAGCAGTACTTC. Translation gives CTARDEGHEQYF.

Note on this clonotype: A much larger clone is a single base away; this may be a read error. J is TRBJ1-6 and V is TRBV12-3 or TRBV12-4; D uncertain. The CDR3 totals 14 residues. Between the trimmed V and J ends, which lost 0 bases and 11 bases, there was a span of 11 bases. The CDR3 nucleotides read TGTGCCAGCAGTTTAGCGGGTTACAATCCACCCCTCCACTTT. Its translation is CASSLAGYNPPLHF.

This clonotype has ten or more counts. The chain employs TRBV7-2 and TRBJ2-3, with 7 bases identical to TRBD2. Trimming cost V 5 bases and J 2 bases; bases outside gene matches: 4. The CDR3 is made up of 14 amino acids. Per the germline V gene, CDR1 is SGHTA and CDR2 is FQGNSA. CDR3 in amino acids: CASSAGAVTDTQYF. The DNA for the CDR3 is TGTGCCAGCAGCGCGGGAGCAGTCACAGATACGCAGTATTTT.

A few counts support this clonotype. The chain recombines TRBV7-9 with TRBJ2-5; TRBD1 might be the D (6 bases). This CDR3 is 13 amino acids long. CDR1 SEHNR and CDR2 FQNEAQ come from the germline V gene (reference sequence). The V end lost 5 bases, the J end lost 7 bases, and 14 bases lay between the germline ends. In DNA, the CDR3 is TGTGCCAGCAGCGACCGGACAGAGAGGACCCAGTACTTC. Its translation is CASSDRTERTQYF. Drawing the rest from reference TRBV7-9 and TRBJ2-5, the complete variable domain is DTGVSQNPRHKITKRGQNVTFRCDPISEHNRLYWYRQTLGQGPEFLTYFQNEAQLEKSRLLSDRFSAERPKGSFSTLEIQRTEQGDSAMYLCASSDRTERTQYFGPGTRLLVL.

As concerns this clonotype: A much larger clonotype is one base distant, so this may be a read error. The V gene is TRBV27, the J gene TRBJ1-6, with D unresolved. Germline V gene lookup returns CDR1 MNHEY and CDR2 SMNVEV (reference sequence). The CDR3 covers 13 residues. The CDR3 spells CASNLGLNSPLHF. CDR3 DNA: TGTGCCAGCAATTTAGGATTAAATTCACCCCTCCACTTT.